Reported below is one T cell receptor (beta chain). Its matching antigen is unknown. The data are from a study of T cell clones after liver transplantation. For the study at large: Immunosuppression withdrawal was tried within 2 years after liver transplantation in this trial. Draws occurred before transplant, before withdrawal, and after complete or failed withdrawal. Study findings and constraints: Rather than being deleted, graft donor-reactive T cells may have moved into the graft.

The table came from immunoSEQ multiplex PCR; TCRdb's copy has only in-frame clones and leaves some out. Of tens of thousands of clones listed, roughly nine tenths are singletons. Sorting of unstimulated PBMCs yielded separate CD3+CD4+ and CD3+CD8+ fractions. The TCR was taken from a human donor who received a liver transplant. The specimen comprised CD4+ T cells from blood, sampled before liver transplant.

The CDR3 bases are TGCGCCAGCAGCCAATCCAAGGGGCCCTACAATGAGCAGTTCTTC. As protein: CASSQSKGPYNEQFF. The V gene is TRBV4-3, the J gene TRBJ2-1; the D gene is possibly TRBD1 (5 bases). Trimming removed 2 bases from V and 2 bases from J, with 10 bases in between. CDR3 size: 15 residues. Germline V gene sequence: CDR1 LGHNA, CDR2 YSLEER.